This entry lists 6 T cell receptor beta chains sequenced from one sample in a study of PD-1 blockade in classical Hodgkin lymphoma. Method: immunoSEQ multiplex PCR; TCRdb's copy keeps in-frame clones and lacks some. The sample has 29,000 or so clones, 65% to 85% seen once. The time point was: cycle 4 day 1 (C4D1), after more than five weeks of nivolumab. Relapse was seen in all patients after autologous stem cell transplantation, and brentuximab vedotin exposure was variable. Starting with thawed PBMCs, CD4+ T cells were purified by magnetic negative selection. Source: CD4+ T cells from blood, taken before the fourth cycle of nivolumab. The receptors stem from a human donor with classical Hodgkin lymphoma.

This clone was observed a few times. J is TRBJ1-2 and V is TRBV7-9; D not resolved. V gave up 5 bases and J gave up 4 bases, with 8 bases separating them. The length of the CDR3 is 12 residues. The germline V gene encodes CDR1 SEHNR and CDR2 FQNEAQ (reference sequence). CDR3 amino acids: CASSPPTYGYTF. The DNA of the CDR3 is TGTGCCAGCAGCCCGCCGACCTATGGCTACACCTTC.

The V and J genes are TRBV25-1 and TRBJ1-5; D not certain. The V end lost 2 bases, the J end lost 4 bases, and 3 bases lay between the germline ends. Looked up from germline, CDR1 is MGHDK and CDR2 is SYGVNS. CDR3 size: 12 residues. The chain's CDR3 is CASSEPNQPQHF. Written as DNA, the CDR3 is TGTGCCAGCAGTGAACCTAATCAGCCCCAGCATTTT.

The V gene is TRBV6-6, the J gene TRBJ2-2; D ambiguous. This CDR3 spans 14 amino acids. The germline V and J ends were trimmed by 4 bases and 1 base, with 7 bases remaining between them. The germline V gene encodes CDR1 MNHNY and CDR2 SVGAGI (reference sequence). CDR3 coding DNA: TGTGCCAGCAGTTCAGACGGGAACACCGGGGAGCTGTTTTTT. As protein: CASSSDGNTGELFF.

The J gene is TRBJ2-2, the V gene TRBV30; D gene uncertain. Germline CDR1 reads GTSNPN; CDR2 reads SVGIG (reference sequence). Trimming removed 0 bases from V and 4 bases from J, with 12 bases in between. The CDR3 consists of 15 residues. CDR3 protein: CAWSVWGLGTGELFF. CDR3 bases: TGTGCCTGGAGTGTATGGGGTCTTGGCACCGGGGAGCTGTTTTTT.

The genes are TRBV5-1 and TRBJ2-7; D possibly matches TRBD1 or TRBD2 (5 bases each). Germline CDR1 reads SGHRS; CDR2 reads YFSETQ. V was clipped by 0 bases and J by 2 bases, with 9 bases between them. CDR3 length: 14 residues. DNA for the CDR3: TGCGCCAGCAGCTTGGCCCGGGACCCCTACGAGCAGTACTTC. Translated, it gives CASSLARDPYEQYF.

The gene calls are TRBV7-9 and TRBJ2-2, with D possibly being TRBD1 (5 bases). Germline V CDR1 and CDR2: SEHNR, FQNEAQ (reference sequence). V gave up 3 bases and J gave up 6 bases, with 11 bases separating them. The CDR3 has 14 amino acids. CDR3 sequence reads: CASSLQGVAGELFF. CDR3 coding DNA: TGTGCCAGCAGCTTGCAAGGGGTAGCCGGGGAGCTGTTTTTT.